The clone carrying this TCR beta chain was observed a few times. The sample originates from a study of blood T cell repertoires in COVID-19. The V segment lost 1 base and the J segment 7 bases; nucleotides outside the gene matches: 4. CDR3 size: 14 residues. Germline-derived CDR1 and CDR2 are SGHAT and FQNNGV. TCRdb's table, derived via immunoSEQ multiplex PCR, lists solely in-frame clones and lacks some. The profile shows approximately 500,000 clones, 70% to 90% of them singletons. Sequences were obtained from peripheral blood. This TCR was sampled from a woman aged 50 to 65 with COVID-19, enrolled during active disease. V usage is TRBV11-2 and J usage is TRBJ1-2; TRBD1 aligns across 9 bases. CDR3 region: CASSLGTGGIGYTF. Written as DNA, the CDR3 is TGTGCCAGCAGCTTAGGCACAGGGGGCATTGGCTACACCTTC. Full variable domain (missing parts from reference TRBV11-2 and TRBJ1-2): EAGVAQSPRYKIIEKRQSVAFWCNPISGHATLYWYQQILGQGPKLLIQFQNNGVVDDSQLPKDRFSAERLKGVDSTLKIQPAKLEDSAVYLCASSLGTGGIGYTFGSGTRLTVV.